This entry features one T cell receptor beta chain sequence. What this receptor recognizes is not known. No qualities accompany the bases; no much larger clone lies one base away. The CDR3 measures 15 amino acids from cysteine to phenylalanine. Left in the record is the CDR3 DNA by itself, 45 bases read in frame from the first base. Relative to germline, V is missing 4 bases and J is missing 4 bases, with 5 bases of the junction outside any gene match. The germline V gene encodes CDR1 SGDLS and CDR2 YYNGEE. The data originate from a study of cytomegalovirus exposure and HLA in healthy donors (dated by TCRdb to between 2016 and 2019). For the study in its entirety: An earlier analysis of some 620 of the donors reported approximately 260 Gb of sequence data and 117 million unique TCR beta sequences obtained from roughly 180 million T cells. About 320 gigabases of sequencing data and tens of millions of unique TCR sequences were included in an early release covering about 600 HLA-typed donors. Of the approximately 370 genotyped donors, less than 90% were placed in the genetic ancestry cluster associated with self-reported Caucasian donors. The study aimed to test whether signatures of past pathogen exposure could be identified by cataloging public T cell receptors. The study profiled the T cell repertoires of some 610 subjects by immunosequencing and related them to cytomegalovirus serostatus. Besides the first cohort of 666 subjects, a separate validation cohort made up of roughly 120 different subjects was used. To predict cytomegalovirus infection status, the study brought together high-throughput TCR immunosequencing, statistical association of individual TCRs with disease status, and machine learning. To study patterns of TCR occurrence, a later analysis re-analyzed previously published TCR beta repertoires from hundreds of donors and added high-resolution HLA genotyping. Rather than using new phenotypic data, the later analysis identified candidate immune exposures from TCR beta sequences and from how often those sequences occurred across donors. An earlier analysis of about 600 of the donors used high-throughput TCR beta sequencing to judge whether each TCR beta V gene segment behaved as functional or pseudogenic. Donor age, sex, ethnicity and CMV serostatus were compiled alongside the repertoire data. In a later genetic analysis, genome-wide SNP genotypes for about 55% of the 666 donors were used, and that subset was treated as a discovery cohort. All discovery cohort repertoires had been generated using a single sequencing platform. HLA typing included class I and class II loci at four-digit resolution. Typing coverage differed by locus: A, B, C, DRB1 and DQB1 were typed in roughly 629-630 donors, DQA1 in 522, DPA1 in 600 to 610, and DPB1 in approximately 450. Several DR-DQ haplotypes were treated as single units for association and clustering because of strong linkage in the cohort. Among about 360 genotyped donors of the cohort, an average of 235,054 unique TCR beta nucleotide sequences were sequenced per donor, roughly 18% of them non-productive. Broader findings and caveats from the paper: A later analysis found that most CMV-associated TCR beta chains appeared HLA-restricted, with HLA associations seemingly driven largely by CMV exposure. It was suggested by the authors that the approach could potentially be generalized to other disease states and immunological phenotypes. Three of the identified cytomegalovirus-associated TCR beta chains were confirmed in vitro to be specific for cytomegalovirus antigens. An earlier analysis of approximately 600 of the donors showed that most TCR beta V segments appeared in productive rearrangements either about 87% or about 30% of the time, which broadly matched IMGT annotations. Specific HLA alleles were associated with 16,951 TCR beta sequences at a false discovery rate of 0.05 in a later analysis. Because counts were too low, more than 15 rarely observed V segments, including chromosome 9 orphons, were excluded from the earlier analysis of several hundred of the donors. For the cohort, immune exposure information was limited to CMV serostatus. A later genetic analysis associated a missense DCLRE1C variant with V-gene and J-gene trimming of TCR beta chains, and an independent cohort replicated the association. In a later analysis, the rate of TCR association differed among HLA loci, with DRB1 alleles having the most associated TCRs and HLA-C alleles having the fewest. Because HLA typing was unavailable for some donors at each locus, only the typed subset was used in association tests. A further reported finding was that TCR beta sequences accurately predicted the HLA-A and HLA-B alleles for most subjects in the first cohort. The study gave a list of under 200 TCR beta chains associated with cytomegalovirus. The sequencing pipeline was judged likely to have produced a cluster of highly shared sequence variants as a technical artifact. While some public TCRs were present in many individuals, most TCR sequences turned up only very rarely across donors. In this cohort, only TCR beta chains were sequenced, and detectable features were limited by the absence of alpha or paired-chain data. Strong co-occurrence of HLA alleles, especially DR and DQ, made assigning TCR associations to individual alleles difficult. Because the 87-base-pair reads could not distinguish some IMGT-functional V segments, including TRBV6-2 and TRBV6-3, those segments were excluded. Cytomegalovirus status was reported to be diagnosed by the classifier with high specificity and sensitivity in both the original and validation cohorts. A later analysis reported that several top co-occurrence clusters appeared linked to parvovirus B19, influenza, CMV and Epstein-Barr virus. Compared with equally common non-associated chains, HLA-associated TCR beta chains in a later analysis were more clonally expanded and had lower generation probabilities. Correlated functional status among segregating V segments might reflect linkage disequilibrium, but an unknown experimental factor could not be ruled out. According to a later genetic analysis, donors in an Asian-associated ancestry cluster had fewer N-insertions in productive TCRs than the roughly 660-donor mean. Sequencing depth was assumed to be roughly uniform across donors in the presence/absence analyses, though that assumption may not hold.

Library creation used the immunoSEQ multiplex PCR assay. For the multiplex PCR, a mixture combining 60 forward primers for TCR Vbeta segments and 13 reverse primers for TCR Jbeta segments was used. The CDR3 region of rearranged TCR beta genes was amplified from genomic DNA with a multiplex PCR assay. The amplified TCR beta libraries were sequenced on the Illumina HiSeq System as 87-base-pair reads. The original pipeline was this. A later analysis tallied 70 million to 100 million unique TCR beta chains across the 666 repertoires, and some 10 million of those chains were shared by two or more donors. Raw reads were error-corrected and collapsed into unique sequences by a nearest-neighbor algorithm in which closely related sequences were merged to remove PCR and sequencing errors. CDR3 sequences were aligned to IMGT reference sequences to assign V, D and J gene segments. For a sequence to be retained, a match of at least six nucleotides to both a V gene segment and a J gene segment was required. Rearrangements were called productive when the CDR3 lacked stop codons and stayed in frame with V and J; all others were non-productive. CDR3 was defined by IMGT convention, running from the second conserved V-encoded cysteine to the conserved J-encoded phenylalanine. The earlier analysis of roughly 590 of the donors excluded sequences that lacked an unambiguous match to a single V gene segment. In an earlier analysis of a few hundred of the donors, a V segment was called functional when productive rearrangements were above 56.7%, and segregating when the standard deviation between donors exceeded 5%. To diagnose cytomegalovirus status from the catalog of TCR beta chain sequences, a statistical classification framework was built. In a later analysis, TCR nucleotide sequences were compared against IMGT/GENE-DB human TR gene sequences so that V and J genes could be assigned. In a later analysis, CDR3 sequences and most-parsimonious VDJ recombination scenarios were assigned using the TCRdist pipeline. A later analysis defined each TCR beta chain by its CDR3 amino acid sequence plus V-gene family, and excluded reads lacking a unique V-gene family. In a later analysis, approximately 590 highly shared, low-generation-probability nucleotide sequences were removed to address suspected cross-contamination and a sequencing artifact. In a later analysis, a clonal expansion index was calculated for each public chain from normalized within-repertoire ranks of inferred template counts. In a later analysis, generation probabilities were computed with a VDJ recombination model fitted to out-of-frame rearrangements, and the resulting probabilities were checked against IGoR. In a later analysis, hypergeometric tests were used to score TCR-TCR, TCR-HLA and TCR-CMV co-occurrence, with a repertoire-size bias correction applied to TCR pairs. A later analysis estimated false discovery rates by permuting HLA or CMV assignments 20 times. In a later analysis, co-occurring TCRs were grouped using DBSCAN, and TCRdist sequence similarity was added for clustering within HLA-allele-positive subsets. Repertoires with fewer than 30,000 or more than 120,000 public chains, plus five repertoires with anomalous nucleotide sharing, were excluded from co-occurrence clustering. The table comes from immuneACCESS by way of TCRdb, which keeps in-frame sequences with V and J called. Part of the clones is missing from these tables; in studies checked, under half for an unresolved V gene and the rest for unknown reasons. The D gene and trimming were derived from the DNA, and the V and J assignments and clone size from that table. For this sample there are about 220,000 clones; 82% appear just once. Clones ranked in the top ten supply 5.4% of the sample.

The cohort comprised more than 550 healthy bone marrow donors. At the time of sampling, every cohort member was nominally healthy, though immune exposures that went unrecorded were likely present. The donor tested CMV seropositive and was one of the 289 seropositive cohort members. Every donor gave a peripheral blood sample, and the peripheral blood mononuclear cells from that sample were used for TCR beta sequencing. The Qiagen DNeasy Blood Extraction Kit was used to extract genomic DNA from the blood cell samples. The sequence links TRBV9 to TRBJ2-3, and TRBD2 matches 11 of the central bases. Sequencing input: PBMCs. The origin of this receptor is a woman between 35 and 50 years old in good health and CMV-seropositive. The CDR3 loop reads CASSFSGRAPDTQYF. In nucleotides, the sequence is TGTGCCAGCAGCTTTAGCGGGAGGGCCCCAGATACGCAGTATTTT.